The 18 T cell receptor beta chains below all came from one sample that was sequenced in a study of OX40 agonist ivuxolimab in advanced cancers. Libraries were prepared by immunoSEQ multiplex PCR; TCRdb keeps only in-frame clonotypes and omits some of them. The table has approximately 13,000 clones, 67% seen once; the top ten hold over 20%. The material sequenced was CD4+ or CD8+ T cells sorted from blood, taken in a trial of the OX40 agonist ivuxolimab. These receptors were obtained from an adult with an advanced solid tumor such as melanoma, head and neck, liver or kidney cancer.

This chain links TRBV7-9 with TRBJ1-2, with 8 bases fitting TRBD1. CDR3 length: 15 amino acids. Unmatched junction bases numbered 8, after V lost 5 bases and J lost 3 bases. Germline CDR1 SEHNR, CDR2 FQNEAQ (reference sequence). CDR3 amino acids: CASSPTGTGDYGYTF. In nucleotides, the CDR3 is TGTGCCAGCAGCCCGACCGGGACAGGCGACTATGGCTACACCTTC.

This clone was observed a single time. V gene TRBV7-9 combines with J gene TRBJ2-3; D is tentatively TRBD1 or TRBD2 (5 bases each). Trimming took off 3 bases at V and 6 bases at J, with 22 bases between the two ends. The CDR3 length is 17 residues. The germline V gene has CDR1 SEHNR and CDR2 FQNEAQ (reference sequence). In DNA form, the CDR3 reads TGTGCCAGCAGCTTCAACCCCCGGGACCTAGGTGGCGATACGCAGTATTTT. Its translation: CASSFNPRDLGGDTQYF.

This chain connects TRBV9 to TRBJ2-1; TRBD2 aligns across 8 bases. The V and J ends lost 0 bases and 4 bases, in that order; junction bases with no gene match: 3. CDR1 and CDR2 (germline): SGDLS, YYNGEE. The CDR3 has 15 amino acids. CDR3 in DNA: TGTGCCAGCAGCGTAGCGGGAGGGATGTACAATGAGCAGTTCTTC. Its protein is CASSVAGGMYNEQFF. Full variable domain (rest looked up from reference TRBV9 and TRBJ2-1): DSGVTQTPKHLITATGQRVTLRCSPRSGDLSVYWYQQSLDQGLQFLIQYYNGEERAKGNILERFSAQQFPDLHSELNLSSLELGDSALYFCASSVAGGMYNEQFFGPGTRLTVL.

The chain uses TRBV6-1 and TRBJ1-2; 8 bases fit TRBD1. V shed 0 bases and J 2 bases; nucleotides not matched to a gene: 2. The CDR3 covers 15 residues. CDR1 is MNHNS and CDR2 is SASEGT in the germline V gene. For the CDR3, the DNA is TGTGCCAGCAGTGAAGCGACAGGGGAAAACTATGGCTACACCTTC. This translates into CASSEATGENYGYTF.

This clone has just a few counts. The chain recombines TRBV7-2 with TRBJ2-3; D is undetermined. Germline assignment: CDR1 SGHTA and CDR2 FQGNSA. This CDR3 is built from 13 residues. V was clipped by 8 bases and J by 5 bases, with 14 bases between them. The DNA of the CDR3 is TGTGCCAGCGCCCCGGACGCCGTAGATACGCAGTATTTT. The encoded protein is CASAPDAVDTQYF.

In this sample, this clone turned up a few times. This chain joins TRBV2 and TRBJ2-1, with D perhaps TRBD2 (6 bases). Looked up from germline, CDR1 is SNHLY and CDR2 is FYNNEI. V gave up 1 base and J gave up 5 bases, with 9 bases separating them. The CDR3 is 14 residues long. The CDR3 DNA sequence: TGTGCCAGCAGTGAAGGGGGGGATAACAATGAGCAGTTCTTC. Protein sequence: CASSEGGDNNEQFF.

The chain is built from TRBV13 and TRBJ2-7; 7 bases match TRBD1. The CDR3 is made up of 14 amino acids. V was pared by 6 bases and J by 3 bases, with 8 bases of the junction left unmatched. The V gene's germline CDR1 is PRHDT and CDR2 FYEKMQ (reference sequence). The DNA for the CDR3 is TGTGCCAGCAGTGAATTGGGGACAGTCTACGAGCAGTACTTC. It specifies CASSELGTVYEQYF.

V is TRBV9 and J is TRBJ2-3; 12 bases agree with TRBD1. Germline lookup yields CDR1 SGDLS and CDR2 YYNGEE. Unmatched junction bases numbered 7, after V lost 3 bases and J lost 2 bases. The length of the CDR3 is 17 residues. The CDR3 protein is CASSGRGTGGHTDTQYF. CDR3 DNA sequence: TGTGCCAGCAGCGGGAGAGGGACAGGGGGCCACACAGATACGCAGTATTTT.

This chain joins TRBV9 and TRBJ1-5; maybe TRBD1 (5 bases). Germline CDR1 reads SGDLS; CDR2 reads YYNGEE. CDR3 size: 15 residues. V lost 0 bases to trimming and J lost 3 bases, with 10 bases between them. This chain's CDR3 is CASSVDDSHNQPQHF. DNA of the CDR3: TGTGCCAGCAGCGTAGATGACAGCCACAATCAGCCCCAGCATTTT.

This clone has just a few counts. The chain links TRBV30 to TRBJ1-2; TRBD1 matches 8 bases. The CDR3 covers 15 residues. Germline CDR1 and CDR2: GTSNPN and SVGIG (reference sequence). Losses at the gene ends were 3 bases for V and 5 bases for J; bases not matched to a gene: 11. The CDR3 region is CAWRDRERGIYGYTF. The CDR3 nucleotides read TGTGCCTGGAGGGACAGGGAAAGGGGGATATATGGCTACACCTTC.

The rearrangement links TRBV6-1 to TRBJ1-4; 12 bases line up with TRBD1. The V and J ends lost 0 bases and 0 bases, in that order; junction bases with no gene match: 8. The germline V gene has CDR1 MNHNS and CDR2 SASEGT. The CDR3 totals 20 residues. The DNA for the CDR3 is TGTGCCAGCAGTGAAGCCGGGACAGGGGGCCTTGGAGCAACTAATGAAAAACTGTTTTTT. This codes for CASSEAGTGGLGATNEKLFF.

This clone was seen only a few times. The rearrangement links TRBV4-1 to TRBJ2-1; TRBD1 agrees at 7 bases. CDR1 is MGHRA and CDR2 is YSYEKL in the germline V gene. The CDR3 sequence is 14 residues long. The V gene end was trimmed by 2 bases and the J gene end by 9 bases; junction bases not matched to a gene: 7. The CDR3 loop reads CASSQPSTGSEQFF. For the CDR3, the DNA is TGCGCCAGCAGCCAACCGTCGACAGGGTCTGAGCAGTTCTTC.

The chain combines TRBV18 with TRBJ2-1; 9 bases line up with TRBD2. The germline V gene encodes CDR1 KGHSH and CDR2 LQKENI. There are 14 residues in the CDR3. The V segment lost 9 bases and the J segment 4 bases; nucleotides outside the gene matches: 7. The CDR3 protein is CARHSTSGYNEQFF. CDR3 nucleotides: TGTGCCAGGCATAGCACTAGCGGGTACAATGAGCAGTTCTTC.

This sequence joins TRBV6-5 and TRBJ1-1; tentative D call: TRBD1 (5 bases). Trimming cost V 0 bases and J 7 bases, with 15 bases left between them. Germline V gene lookup returns CDR1 MNHEY and CDR2 SVGAGI. The CDR3 extends over 15 amino acids. The CDR3 loop reads CASSYSPGLILEAFF. The CDR3 DNA reads as TGTGCCAGCAGTTACTCCCCGGGGCTCATCCTTGAAGCTTTCTTT.

This clone is classed as medium-sized. This rearrangement joins TRBV10-3 to TRBJ1-1; D is unclear. Germline CDR1 ENHRY, CDR2 SYGVKD. This CDR3 is built from 16 residues. The ends were cut back, 0 bases at V and 4 bases at J, with 15 bases in the middle. The CDR3 bases are TGTGCCATCAGTGAGTCGGGTCTTGGTTACAGCACTGAAGCTTTCTTT. Protein product: CAISESGLGYSTEAFF.

The chain couples TRBV4-3 to TRBJ1-2, with 9 bases aligning to TRBD1. Germline trimming cut 3 bases from V and 4 bases from J; bases unmatched to any gene: 3. This CDR3 has 14 amino acids. Germline CDR1 reads LGHNA; CDR2 reads YSLEER. The CDR3 here is CASSQTGGGYGYTF. The CDR3 DNA follows: TGCGCCAGCAGCCAGACAGGGGGGGGCTATGGCTACACCTTC.

This clone is a singleton in its sample. This sequence joins TRBV2 and TRBJ2-1, with 7 positions matching TRBD1. The CDR3 sequence is 16 residues long. Germline CDR1 SNHLY, CDR2 FYNNEI. V trimming: 5 bases; J trimming: 4 bases; junction bases outside the gene matches: 11. The CDR3 region is CASSLWVDRAYNEQFF. Here the CDR3 DNA reads TGTGCCAGCAGTTTGTGGGTAGACAGGGCGTACAATGAGCAGTTCTTC. Full variable domain (rest looked up from reference TRBV2 and TRBJ2-1): EPEVTQTPSHQVTQMGQEVILRCVPISNHLYFYWYRQILGQKVEFLVSFYNNEISEKSEIFDDQFSVERPDGSNFTLKIRSTKLEDSAMYFCASSLWVDRAYNEQFFGPGTRLTVL.

This chain connects TRBV27 to TRBJ1-2, with a tentative D call TRBD1 (6 bases). Trimming removed 6 bases from V and 0 bases from J, with 8 bases in between. The CDR3 is 13 amino acids. Germline V gene data show CDR1 as MNHEY and CDR2 as SMNVEV (reference sequence). The chain's CDR3 is CASRRTANYGYTF. In DNA form, the CDR3 reads TGTGCCAGCAGAAGGACAGCTAACTATGGCTACACCTTC.